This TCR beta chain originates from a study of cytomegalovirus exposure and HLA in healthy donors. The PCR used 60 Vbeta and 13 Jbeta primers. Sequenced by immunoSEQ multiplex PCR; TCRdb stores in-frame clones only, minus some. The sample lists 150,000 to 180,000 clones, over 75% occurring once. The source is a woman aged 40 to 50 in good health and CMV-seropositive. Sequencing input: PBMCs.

The CDR3 here is CASSTFRNRFGNPQIEQYF. CDR3 coding DNA: TGTGCCAGCAGTACCTTCCGAAACAGGTTTGGCAATCCCCAGATCGAGCAGTACTTC. The rearrangement links TRBV21-1 to TRBJ2-7; no DNA check was done on the table's D call, TRBD1. TRBV21-1 is assigned pseudogene status. CDR3 length equals 19 residues.